These 22 T cell receptor beta chains were sequenced from one sample in a study of shared clonotypes between healthy human individuals. This table comes from immunoSEQ multiplex PCR, and its TCRdb copy is limited to in-frame clones, with some not included. The sample lists roughly 2.5 million clones; around 90% were seen once. Sequenced input: naive CD4+ T cells sorted from blood. The subset: CD45RA+ positively selected. The receptors were sampled from a man aged 18 to 30 in good health.

The V and J genes are TRBV9 and TRBJ1-6, with a tentative D call TRBD1 (6 bases). CDR1 and CDR2 from the germline V gene are SGDLS and YYNGEE. The CDR3 has 14 residues. V was trimmed by 8 bases and J by 4 bases, leaving 13 bases between them. The CDR3 region is CASGGATYNSPLHF. The CDR3 DNA sequence: TGTGCCAGTGGGGGGGCTACATATAATTCACCCCTCCACTTT.

This clone was detected a few times. The chain couples TRBV29-1 to TRBJ1-1; no clear D. The germline CDR1 and CDR2 sequences are SQVTM and ANQGSEA. V gave up 4 bases and J gave up 0 bases, with 12 bases separating them. The CDR3 sequence is 14 residues long. The CDR3 reads CSVARTAMNTEAFF. The CDR3 bases are TGCAGCGTTGCCCGGACTGCCATGAACACTGAAGCTTTCTTT.

J is TRBJ2-7 and V is TRBV7-2; perhaps D is TRBD1 or TRBD2 (5 bases each). Trimming removed 4 bases at V and 2 bases at J, with 15 bases between. Germline V CDR1 and CDR2: SGHTA, FQGNSA. This CDR3 spans 15 amino acids. The DNA for the CDR3 is TGTGCCAGCAGCTCAATCCGGGGACCCGCCTACGAGCAGTACTTC. As protein: CASSSIRGPAYEQYF.

Comment on this clone: The identical CDR3 is also encoded by other nucleotide sequences in the sample. This chain connects TRBV7-9 to TRBJ2-5, with 9 bases identical to TRBD2. Germline V gene lookup returns CDR1 SEHNR and CDR2 FQNEAQ (reference sequence). Trimming removed 2 bases from V and 5 bases from J; junction bases left unmatched: 6. The CDR3 is 15 amino acids. DNA for the CDR3: TGTGCCAGCAGCTTAACGGGACTAGCAGGCGAGACCCAGTACTTC. Its translation is CASSLTGLAGETQYF.

This chain links TRBV7-3 with TRBJ2-3, with a tentative D call TRBD1 (6 bases). There are 14 residues in the CDR3. Germline V gives CDR1 SGHTA, CDR2 FQGTGA. Trimming took off 5 bases at V and 10 bases at J, with 19 bases between the two ends. The CDR3 loop reads CASSRASGAGAQYF. The CDR3 DNA follows: TGTGCCAGCAGCCGCGCTTCAGGGGCTGGGGCGCAGTATTTT.

CDR3 amino acids: CASSLGDLAKETQYF. The CDR3 DNA is TGTGCCAGCAGCTTAGGGGATCTAGCGAAAGAGACCCAGTACTTC. The chain uses TRBV7-2 and TRBJ2-5, with TRBD2 as a possible D gene (6 bases). Trimming removed 1 base at V and 3 bases at J, with 12 bases between. This CDR3 is built from 15 residues. Germline CDR1 SGHTA, CDR2 FQGNSA.

This chain links TRBV13 with TRBJ2-1; 8 bases are shared with TRBD2. V shed 5 bases, J shed 6 bases, and the junction held 18 bases outside the gene matches. Germline V gene data show CDR1 as PRHDT and CDR2 as FYEKMQ (reference sequence). The CDR3 consists of 18 residues. The CDR3 nucleotides read TGTGCCAGCAGCCCTAGGGGCGCTAGAGCGGGAGAGCGCAATGAGCAGTTCTTC. Its protein is CASSPRGARAGERNEQFF. The whole variable domain, remainder taken from reference TRBV13 and TRBJ2-1, is AAGVIQSPRHLIKEKRETATLKCYPIPRHDTVYWYQQGPGQDPQFLISFYEKMQSDKGSIPDRFSAQQFSDYHSELNMSSLELGDSALYFCASSPRGARAGERNEQFFGPGTRLTVL.

The genes are TRBV5-6 and TRBJ2-7; 14 nucleotides line up with TRBD2. V dropped 4 bases and J dropped 9; count of bases not matched to a gene: 12. The CDR3 loop spans 16 amino acids. From germline, CDR1 is SGHDT and CDR2 YYEEEE. This CDR3 is CASSLRLAGGTNVQYF. CDR3 coding DNA: TGTGCCAGCAGCCTCAGACTAGCGGGAGGGACGAATGTGCAGTACTTC. Combining the CDR3 with reference TRBV5-6 and TRBJ2-7 gives the whole variable domain DAGVTQSPTHLIKTRGQQVTLRCSPKSGHDTVSWYQQALGQGPQFIFQYYEEEERQRGNFPDRFSGHQFPNYSSELNVNALLLGDSALYLCASSLRLAGGTNVQYFGPGTRLTVT.

V and J are TRBV5-5 and TRBJ1-1, with 8 bases lining up with TRBD1. The CDR3 has 14 residues. The V gene's germline CDR1 is SGHKS and CDR2 YYEKEE (reference sequence). The trim removed 4 bases at V and 5 bases at J, leaving 7 bases unmatched. CDR3: CASSPTGAGTEAFF. CDR3 nucleotide sequence: TGTGCCAGCAGCCCGACAGGGGCCGGAACTGAAGCTTTCTTT.

This sequence joins TRBV7-6 and TRBJ2-5; no clear D. Germline assignment: CDR1 SGHVS and CDR2 FNYEAQ. The CDR3 covers 14 residues. Trimming stripped 2 bases from V and 5 bases from J, with 12 bases between. CDR3 region: CASSLSTVPETQYF. CDR3 coding DNA: TGTGCCAGCAGCTTATCCACAGTTCCGGAGACCCAGTACTTC.

The rearrangement links TRBV6-1 to TRBJ2-3; 8 bases line up with TRBD2. The V gene's germline CDR1 is MNHNS and CDR2 SASEGT. Trimming at V came to 7 bases and at J to 4 bases, leaving 13 bases not matched to a gene. There are 16 residues in the CDR3. CDR3 protein: CASTKAGDGIADTQYF. The CDR3 DNA reads as TGTGCCAGCACTAAAGCGGGAGATGGGATAGCAGATACGCAGTATTTT.

V is TRBV5-1 and J is TRBJ1-6; possibly TRBD1 for D (6 bases). Germline lookup yields CDR1 SGHRS and CDR2 YFSETQ. This CDR3 spans 16 amino acids. V lost 0 bases to trimming and J lost 3 bases, with 10 bases between them. CDR3 DNA: TGCGCCAGCAGCTTGGAACAGGGCCTCTATAATTCACCCCTCCACTTT. It yields the protein CASSLEQGLYNSPLHF.

CDR3 sequence reads: CASSQLSRETQYF. The CDR3 DNA follows: TGCGCCAGCAGCCAATTAAGTAGGGAGACCCAGTACTTC. This chain links TRBV4-3 with TRBJ2-5, with no clear D. The CDR3 contains 13 residues. CDR1 is LGHNA, CDR2 YSLEER, per germline. Trimming shortened V by 2 bases and J by 5 bases, and 9 bases separated the two germline ends.

This chain joins TRBV6-5 and TRBJ2-2; D is uncertain. Trimming shortened V by 7 bases and J by 4 bases, and 13 bases separated the two germline ends. CDR1 MNHEY and CDR2 SVGAGI come from the germline V gene. This CDR3 spans 14 amino acids. The CDR3 is CASIDTGGTGELFF. The CDR3 DNA reads as TGTGCCAGCATCGATACGGGTGGCACCGGGGAGCTGTTTTTT.

V usage is TRBV11-2 and J usage is TRBJ1-6; 7 positions agree with TRBD1. The V gene's germline CDR1 is SGHAT and CDR2 FQNNGV. The CDR3 runs to 15 residues. Trimming at V came to 5 bases and at J to 6 bases, leaving 7 bases not matched to a gene. CDR3: CASSTGWTGNSPLHF. In DNA, the CDR3 is TGTGCCAGCAGCACGGGGTGGACAGGTAATTCACCCCTCCACTTT.

This clone was seen once. The chain has TRBV6-1 and TRBJ2-1; 7 bases are shared with TRBD2. CDR3 length: 14 residues. After removal of 1 base from V and 7 bases from J, the junction contained 4 bases not matched to a gene. CDR1 and CDR2 from the germline V gene are MNHNS and SASEGT. This CDR3 is CASSEGGSFNEQFF. CDR3 bases: TGTGCCAGCAGTGAAGGCGGGAGCTTTAATGAGCAGTTCTTC.

Turning to this clone: Other DNA sequences of this sample code for an identical CDR3. This chain connects TRBV27 to TRBJ1-1; no firm D call. Germline V gene lookup returns CDR1 MNHEY and CDR2 SMNVEV (reference sequence). Trimming left V 6 bases short and J 2 bases short, with 10 bases between. CDR3 length: 13 residues. The CDR3 loop is CASRKGPNTEAFF. CDR3 in DNA: TGTGCCAGCAGAAAAGGGCCAAACACTGAAGCTTTCTTT.

V is TRBV6-1 and J is TRBJ2-5; D is possibly TRBD1 or TRBD2 (7 bases each). Per germline, CDR1 MNHNS and CDR2 SASEGT. Trimming took off 6 bases at V and 4 bases at J, with 18 bases between the two ends. The CDR3 sequence is 15 residues long. The CDR3 protein is CASSGRTGGVETQYF. As DNA, the CDR3 is TGTGCCAGCAGCGGGAGGACAGGTGGGGTAGAGACCCAGTACTTC.

The rearrangement uses TRBV29-1 and TRBJ2-5; D is unresolved. The germline V and J ends were trimmed by 5 bases and 5 bases, with 12 bases remaining between them. This CDR3 contains 12 residues. The germline V gene encodes CDR1 SQVTM and CDR2 ANQGSEA. The CDR3 DNA sequence: TGCAGCGTTACCGAGAAAGGGGAGACCCAGTACTTC. Its translation is CSVTEKGETQYF. The whole variable domain, remainder taken from reference TRBV29-1 and TRBJ2-5, is SAVISQKPSRDICQRGTSLTIQCQVDSQVTMMFWYRQQPGQSLTLIATANQGSEATYESGFVIDKFPISRPNLTFSTLTVSNMSPEDSSIYLCSVTEKGETQYFGPGTRLLVL.

The V and J genes are TRBV10-3 and TRBJ2-5; TRBD2 agrees at 8 bases. V shed 8 bases, J shed 3 bases, and the junction held 11 bases outside the gene matches. Per germline, CDR1 ENHRY and CDR2 SYGVKD. The CDR3 is 15 residues long. This chain's CDR3 is CAIRPSSGEEETQYF. CDR3 nucleotides: TGTGCCATCCGCCCGAGTAGCGGGGAAGAAGAGACCCAGTACTTC.

This rearrangement joins TRBV7-2 to TRBJ2-7; D perhaps matches TRBD1 (5 bases). The CDR3 loop spans 15 amino acids. Trimming took off 3 bases at V and 7 bases at J, with 19 bases between the two ends. Per the germline V gene, CDR1 is SGHTA and CDR2 is FQGNSA. The DNA of the CDR3 is TGTGCCAGCAGCTTCAGGGAAAGGGCAGCTAAAGAGCAGTACTTC. Its translation is CASSFRERAAKEQYF.

With regard to this clone: One end of the junction is discordant with germline, which a read error may explain. The chain is built from TRBV7-7 and TRBJ2-6, with unresolved D. This CDR3 comprises 14 residues. Per the germline V gene, CDR1 is SSHAT and CDR2 is FNYEAQ (reference sequence). CDR3 sequence reads: CASSLGAGANVLTF. CDR3 nucleotides: TGTGCTAGCAGCTTAGGAGCGGGGGCCAACGTCCTGACTTTC.